A single sample gave rise to the 32 T cell receptor beta chains below, sequenced in a study of T cells in women clearing cervical HPV infection. The method was immunoSEQ multiplex PCR; TCRdb's version includes in-frame clones alone and lacks a portion of them. Its table lists 40,000 or so clones. Source material: blood buffy coat. Every receptor here comes from a woman aged 18-70 years with a cervical HPV16 infection that either progressed to CIN3+ or cleared (not recorded which).

Remarks on this clone: The read ends 3 residues before the CDR3 terminus; that terminus is restored from the germline J gene. The genes are TRBV20-1 and TRBJ2-5, with TRBD2 matching 10 bases. The CDR3 is 22 residues long. Trimming cost V 7 bases and J 4 bases; bases outside gene matches: 33. Per the germline V gene, CDR1 is DFQATT and CDR2 is SNEGSKA (reference sequence). CDR3 sequence: CSGACGRPKGLANTSQRETQYF. The CDR3 DNA, read in part, is TGCAGTGGGGCCTGCGGGAGGCCGAAGGGACTAGCGAATACCAGTCAAAGAGAGACC.

A word on this clone: The read falls 3 residues short of the CDR3 end, and the missing part is taken from the germline J gene. The chain joins TRBV20-1 to TRBJ2-3; D unclear. This CDR3 is 14 amino acids long. The ends were cut back, 6 bases at V and 1 base at J, with 14 bases in the middle. Germline assignment: CDR1 DFQATT and CDR2 SNEGSKA (reference sequence). The CDR3 bases that were read are TGCAGTGCCCGCATTACGGTCCGCACAGATACG. Protein: CSARITVRTDT. In full, the CDR3 is CSARITVRTDTQYF.

In regard to this clone: The read terminates 3 residues ahead of where the CDR3 ends, so the germline J gene completes it. The genes are TRBV7-9 and TRBJ2-3; 8 positions agree with TRBD1. The germline CDR1 and CDR2 sequences are SEHNR and FQNEAQ (reference sequence). The CDR3 sequence is 14 residues long. The CDR3 reads CASSSQGAEETQYF. The sequenced CDR3 bases are TGTGCCAGCAGCTCCCAGGGGGCGGAGGAGACG.

About this clone: Read sequence stops 3 residues before the CDR3 end, and the germline J gene provides the missing end. V gene TRBV29-1 combines with J gene TRBJ2-5; 8 bases are a match to TRBD2. This CDR3 contains 14 residues. V lost 4 bases, J lost 5 bases, and 9 bases stayed unmatched. CDR1 SQVTM and CDR2 ANQGSEA come from the germline V gene. Partial CDR3 DNA: TGCAGCGTTGGTTTGTCGGGGGGGTGGGAGACC. Its translation: CSVGLSGGWET. The whole CDR3 protein reads CSVGLSGGWETQYF.

With regard to this clone: The junction departs from germline at one end; a sequencing error may be responsible. The read stops 3 residues short of the end of the CDR3; the missing end is completed from the germline J gene. This chain uses TRBV7-2 with TRBJ2-1; D perhaps matches TRBD2 (6 bases). Germline values: CDR1 SGHTA, CDR2 FQGNSA. This CDR3 has 15 amino acids. Incomplete CDR3 DNA: TGTGCCAGCGGCTTAGTCGCGGGGACCTACAATGAG. Its protein product is CASGLVAGTYNE. The complete CDR3 sequence is CASGLVAGTYNEQFF.

Notes on this clone: From the germline J gene comes the end of the CDR3, since the read stops 3 residues before it. This sequence joins TRBV6-2 or TRBV6-3 and TRBJ2-3; 8 bases fit TRBD2. Germline V gene data show CDR1 as MNHEY and CDR2 as SVGEGT. There are 14 residues in the CDR3. The chain's CDR3 is CASSYSGGFGTQYF. CDR3 DNA, as far as it was read: TGTGCCAGCAGTTACAGCGGGGGATTCGGGACG.

CDR3 DNA (partial): TGTGCCAGCAGCTTAGGGTCAGGGGAAGTGCCC. It codes for CASSLGSGEVP. The CDR3 in full is CASSLGSGEVPQHF. The gene calls are TRBV7-9 and TRBJ1-5; D is possibly TRBD1 (6 bases). The sequenced fragment ends 3 residues before the CDR3 boundary, so the rest is inferred from the germline J gene. The CDR3 spans 14 residues. Trimming shortened V by 1 base and J by 9 bases, and 13 bases separated the two germline ends. Germline V gene sequence: CDR1 SEHNR, CDR2 FQNEAQ (reference sequence). The full variable domain, its missing parts supplied by reference TRBV7-9 and TRBJ1-5, is DTGVSQNPRHKITKRGQNVTFRCDPISEHNRLYWYRQTLGQGPEFLTYFQNEAQLEKSRLLSDRFSAERPKGSFSTLEIQRTEQGDSAMYLCASSLGSGEVPQHFGDGTRLSIL.

As to this clone: A read error may account for a junction end that differs from germline. The read falls 3 residues short of the CDR3 end, and the missing part is taken from the germline J gene. V gene TRBV3-1 (or the pseudogene TRBV3-2) combines with J gene TRBJ1-1, with D unresolved. CDR3 length: 13 residues. CDR1 is LGHDT and CDR2 is YNNKEL in the germline V gene (reference sequence). The CDR3 DNA, read in part, is TGTGCCAGCAGCAAAGAGGGCTACACTGAA. Translated: CASSKEGYTE. The full CDR3 protein reads CASSKEGYTEAFF.

As for this clone: Read coverage stops 3 residues before the CDR3 terminus; the germline J gene supplies the remainder. The rearrangement links TRBV7-9 to TRBJ1-1; maybe TRBD1 (5 bases). V dropped 5 bases and J dropped 6 bases, with 19 bases sitting between them. CDR3 length: 15 residues. Germline V lookup: CDR1 SEHNR, CDR2 FQNEAQ (reference sequence). The CDR3 sequence: CASSPKNRLGAEAFF. Incomplete CDR3 DNA: TGTGCCAGCAGCCCCAAAAACAGGCTTGGGGCTGAA.

About this clone itself: The missing CDR3 end, 3 residues past where the read stops, is filled in from the germline J gene. V and J are TRBV5-1 and TRBJ2-2, with a possible D match to TRBD1 (5 bases). The CDR3 is made up of 18 amino acids. CDR1 and CDR2 (germline): SGHRS, YFSETQ. The part of the CDR3 DNA that was read is TGCGCCAGCAGCGTGGGAATGGGCGGAAGCTCTGGGGCCAACGTG. Amino acids: CASSVGMGGSSGANV. The CDR3, in full, reads CASSVGMGGSSGANVLFF.

Measured by frequency, this clone is medium-sized. Sequencing ends 3 residues short of the CDR3 end; the germline J gene provides the rest. The rearrangement uses TRBV5-4 and TRBJ2-1; D call uncertain. V shed 4 bases and J shed 0 bases, with 11 bases lying between them. There are 15 residues in the CDR3. Germline V gene data show CDR1 as SGHNT and CDR2 as YYREEE (reference sequence). CDR3 DNA (partial): TGTGCCAGCAGCCCCTGGGCAGGCTCCTACAATGAG. Translation gives CASSPWAGSYNE. The entire CDR3 reads CASSPWAGSYNEQFF.

As concerns this clone: The observed sequence ends 3 residues before the CDR3 terminus, with the missing tail filled in from the germline J gene. The chain recombines TRBV20-1 with TRBJ2-4; 9 bases match TRBD1. The CDR3 length is 13 residues. Per the germline V gene, CDR1 is DFQATT and CDR2 is SNEGSKA (reference sequence). The CDR3 reads CSARLWTGDGQYF. The DNA read from the CDR3 is TGCAGTGCTCGTCTATGGACAGGGGATGGT.

As to this clone: The read terminates 3 residues ahead of where the CDR3 ends, so the germline J gene completes it. The chain couples TRBV19 to TRBJ1-5; D possibly corresponds to TRBD1 (6 bases). Germline CDR1 reads LNHDA; CDR2 reads SQIVND (reference sequence). The V and J ends lost 3 bases and 5 bases respectively, with 17 bases between them. The CDR3 has 16 amino acids. The CDR3: CASSMRGGVEYQPQHF. The CDR3 DNA, read in part, is TGTGCCAGTAGTATGAGGGGGGGCGTCGAGTATCAGCCC.

For this clone: The read terminates 3 residues before the CDR3 end, so the remaining end is supplied by the germline J gene. The rearrangement links TRBV7-9 to TRBJ1-5, with no clear D. Trimming shortened V by 5 bases and J by 9 bases, and 11 bases separated the two germline ends. The CDR3 spans 12 residues. Germline V lookup: CDR1 SEHNR, CDR2 FQNEAQ (reference sequence). The CDR3 bases that were read are TGTGCCAGCAGCGACGGGTTTCGGCCC. This encodes CASSDGFRP. The full CDR3 reads CASSDGFRPQHF.

Points on this clone: The CDR3 end falls 3 residues outside the read, so it is completed with the germline J gene. The chain uses TRBV7-2 and TRBJ1-4; D perhaps matches TRBD1 (6 bases). There are 15 residues in the CDR3. Trimming stripped 8 bases from V and 6 bases from J, with 19 bases between. Germline V CDR1 and CDR2: SGHTA, FQGNSA. The CDR3: CASPSVGGDDEKLFF. The sequenced part of the CDR3 DNA is TGTGCCAGCCCTTCCGTTGGGGGCGACGATGAAAAA.

As to this clone: The read gets to within 3 residues of the CDR3 end, and the germline J gene fills in the rest. The chain combines TRBV2 with TRBJ2-7; possible D gene TRBD2, 6 bases. CDR3 length equals 14 residues. Germline V lookup: CDR1 SNHLY, CDR2 FYNNEI. V lost 4 bases and J lost 2, with 12 bases in between. The chain's CDR3 is CASSAEGGPYEQYF. The sequenced CDR3 bases are TGTGCCAGCAGTGCGGAAGGAGGGCCCTACGAG.

As regards this clone: An end of the junction differs from the germline gene, which may be a read error. The sequence runs out 3 residues before the end of the CDR3; the remainder is reconstructed from the germline J gene. This chain connects TRBV4-2 to TRBJ1-2, with a possible D match to TRBD1 (6 bases). The germline CDR1 and CDR2 sequences are LGHNA and YNFKEQ. The CDR3 spans 14 residues. CDR3 in amino acids: CASSQEQGNYGYTF. The CDR3 DNA, read in part, is TGCGCCAGCAGCCAAGAACAGGGAAACTATGGC.

CDR3 DNA (partial): TGTGCCAGCAGCTTAGGACTTTCTCTCGGGGGC. It translates to CASSLGLSLGG. The entire CDR3 reads CASSLGLSLGGYTF. V gene TRBV7-2 combines with J gene TRBJ1-2; no clear D gene. The CDR3 is cut off 3 residues early in the read; its end comes from the germline J gene. Germline V CDR1 and CDR2: SGHTA, FQGNSA. The CDR3 spans 14 residues.

Details on this clone: The DNA ends 3 residues before the CDR3 does, and the rest of the CDR3 is filled in from the germline J gene. V gene TRBV18 combines with J gene TRBJ2-5, with TRBD2 matching 8 bases. The CDR3 length is 17 residues. V was clipped by 1 base and J by 1 base; unmatched bases: 8. Looked up from germline, CDR1 is KGHSH and CDR2 is LQKENI. CDR3 in amino acids: CASSPQGGGPSQETQYF. The sequenced CDR3 bases are TGTGCCAGCTCACCACAAGGCGGGGGGCCTTCCCAAGAGACC.

Regarding this clone: The read is 3 residues too short to cover the CDR3 end, so that end is filled in from the germline J gene. The chain employs TRBV7-6 and TRBJ2-3, with 9 nucleotides matching TRBD1. The CDR3 runs to 17 residues. CDR1 is SGHVS and CDR2 is FNYEAQ in the germline V gene. CDR3 sequence reads: CASSKIQGAVGRETQYF. CDR3 DNA (partial): TGTGCCAGCAGCAAAATACAGGGGGCTGTGGGCAGGGAGACG. Supplemented by reference TRBV7-6 and TRBJ2-3, the full variable domain reads GAGVSQSPRYKVTKRGQDVALRCDPISGHVSLYWYRQALGQGPEFLTYFNYEAQQDKSGLPNDRFSAERPEGSISTLTIQRTEQRDSAMYRCASSKIQGAVGRETQYFGPGTRLTVL.

Note on this clone: The CDR3 end lies 3 residues beyond the end of the read and is filled in from the germline J gene. This chain links TRBV29-1 with TRBJ2-3, with TRBD1 matching over 12 bases. The CDR3 runs 13 residues. Germline CDR1 reads SQVTM; CDR2 reads ANQGSEA. The chain's CDR3 is CSVGQGAGETQYF. The DNA read from the CDR3 is TGCAGCGTGGGACAGGGGGCAGGGGAGACG.

Comments on this clone: From the germline J gene comes the end of the CDR3, since the read stops 3 residues before it. The V gene is TRBV12-3 or TRBV12-4, the J gene TRBJ2-3, with a tentative D call TRBD2 (5 bases). Trimming removed 3 bases at V and 0 bases at J, with 10 bases between. There are 15 residues in the CDR3. Partial CDR3 DNA: TGTGCCAGCAGTTTGGGCAGGACTAGCACAGATACG. Protein product: CASSLGRTSTDT. The entire CDR3 reads CASSLGRTSTDTQYF.

On this clone: The sequenced fragment ends 3 residues before the CDR3 boundary, so the rest is inferred from the germline J gene. The chain links TRBV7-2 to TRBJ2-4, with 7 positions matching TRBD1. The CDR3 loop spans 15 amino acids. The germline CDR1 and CDR2 sequences are SGHTA and FQGNSA. The covered CDR3 bases are TGTGCCAGCGACCCTCGAATCGGACAGGTTAAGGAT. This sequence encodes CASDPRIGQVKD. The entire CDR3 is CASDPRIGQVKDQYF.

With respect to this clone: Sequencing ends 3 residues short of the CDR3 end; the germline J gene provides the rest. The V call is TRBV12-5, the J call TRBJ1-1; the D is unclear. Germline assignment: CDR1 LGHNT and CDR2 FRNRAP. This CDR3 has 13 amino acids. V lost 2 bases to trimming and J lost 6 bases, with 10 bases between them. The CDR3: CASGLTVRSEAFF. Incomplete CDR3 DNA: TGTGCTAGTGGTTTGACAGTGAGGTCTGAA. Variable domain in full (rest from reference TRBV12-5 and TRBJ1-1): DARVTQTPRHKVTEMGQEVTMRCQPILGHNTVFWYRQTMMQGLELLAYFRNRAPLDDSGMPKDRFSAEMPDATLATLKIQPSEPRDSAVYFCASGLTVRSEAFFGQGTRLTVV.

Notes on this clone: Read sequence stops 3 residues before the CDR3 end, and the germline J gene provides the missing end. V and J are TRBV12-3 or TRBV12-4 and TRBJ2-5; D is unresolved. This CDR3 is built from 13 residues. Trimming took off 2 bases at V and 5 bases at J, with 9 bases between the two ends. Incomplete CDR3 DNA: TGTGCCAGCAGTTTACGTAGATTGGAGACC. The encoded protein is CASSLRRLET. The whole CDR3 region reads CASSLRRLETQYF.

On this clone: The read terminates 3 residues before the CDR3 end, so the remaining end is supplied by the germline J gene. The rearrangement uses TRBV20-1 and TRBJ1-1, with TRBD1 matching over 8 bases. CDR1 and CDR2 from the germline V gene are DFQATT and SNEGSKA (reference sequence). The CDR3 totals 13 residues. Trimming took 6 bases from V and 5 from J; bases not matched to a gene: 8. This chain's CDR3 is CSAPGGSRTEAFF. CDR3 DNA, as far as it was read: TGCAGTGCACCAGGGGGCAGTCGAACTGAA.

About this clone: The read is 3 residues too short to cover the CDR3 end, so that end is filled in from the germline J gene. This chain joins TRBV20-1 and TRBJ1-5; 7 bases agree with TRBD1. J lost 3 bases, V lost 3 bases, and 5 bases had no gene match. CDR3 length: 14 amino acids. Germline V lookup: CDR1 DFQATT, CDR2 SNEGSKA (reference sequence). The CDR3 loop reads CSARRQGPNQPQHF. The sequenced CDR3 bases are TGCAGTGCTAGGAGACAGGGACCCAATCAGCCC.

As regards this clone: The read halts 3 residues ahead of the CDR3 end, with the missing end drawn from the germline J gene. The chain is built from TRBV30 and TRBJ2-3; 7 bases align to TRBD2. Germline values: CDR1 GTSNPN, CDR2 SVGIG (reference sequence). Trimming removed 1 base from V and 2 bases from J; junction bases left unmatched: 9. The CDR3 runs 16 residues. CDR3 residues: CAWSEARGGITDTQYF. The DNA read from the CDR3 is TGTGCCTGGAGTGAGGCTCGCGGGGGAATCACAGATACG.

Remarks on this clone: The CDR3 end is not reached by the read, which stops 3 residues before it; the germline J gene fills it in. This chain connects TRBV7-9 to TRBJ2-5; D is uncertain. The CDR3 consists of 14 residues. The germline V gene has CDR1 SEHNR and CDR2 FQNEAQ (reference sequence). V lost 2 bases, J lost 2 bases, and 9 bases lay in between. The CDR3 sequence: CASSLLMAQETQYF. The part of the CDR3 DNA that was read is TGTGCCAGCAGCTTACTCATGGCACAAGAGACC.

Turning to this clone: The read is 3 residues too short to cover the CDR3 end, so that end is filled in from the germline J gene. V usage is TRBV5-1 and J usage is TRBJ2-2; maybe TRBD2 (5 bases). This CDR3 has 17 residues. Germline assignment: CDR1 SGHRS and CDR2 YFSETQ. The CDR3 loop is CASRRGQPSSYNSPLFF. The sequenced part of the CDR3 DNA is TGCGCCAGCAGACGAGGGCAGCCGAGCTCCTATAATTCACCG. Variable domain in full (rest from reference TRBV5-1 and TRBJ2-2): KAGVTQTPRYLIKTRGQQVTLSCSPISGHRSVSWYQQTPGQGLQFLFEYFSETQRNKGNFPGRFSGRQFSNSRSEMNVSTLELGDSALYLCASRRGQPSSYNSPLFFGEGSRLTVL.

Comments on this clone: Coverage ceases 3 residues before the CDR3 finishes, and the germline J gene fills in the end. The chain combines TRBV20-1 with TRBJ2-4, with TRBD1 as a possible D gene (7 bases). This CDR3 contains 16 residues. The germline gives CDR1 DFQATT, CDR2 SNEGSKA (reference sequence). Partial CDR3 DNA: TGCAGTGCTAGAGATTCGGATCAGGGGGGCTGGGAGACT. Residues: CSARDSDQGGWET. The CDR3 in its entirety is CSARDSDQGGWETQYF.

Notes on this clone: One junction end does not reproduce the germline sequence, and a read error may be involved. The read ends 3 residues early relative to the CDR3; the germline J gene fills the gap. This sample also contains other DNA sequences that code for the same CDR3. The gene calls are TRBV30 and TRBJ1-3; D gene ambiguous. CDR1 GTSNPN and CDR2 SVGIG come from the germline V gene (reference sequence). The CDR3 has 13 residues. CDR3 amino acids: CAWNGVSTDTIYF. CDR3 DNA (partial): TGTGCCTGGAACGGGGTCTCGACCGACACT.